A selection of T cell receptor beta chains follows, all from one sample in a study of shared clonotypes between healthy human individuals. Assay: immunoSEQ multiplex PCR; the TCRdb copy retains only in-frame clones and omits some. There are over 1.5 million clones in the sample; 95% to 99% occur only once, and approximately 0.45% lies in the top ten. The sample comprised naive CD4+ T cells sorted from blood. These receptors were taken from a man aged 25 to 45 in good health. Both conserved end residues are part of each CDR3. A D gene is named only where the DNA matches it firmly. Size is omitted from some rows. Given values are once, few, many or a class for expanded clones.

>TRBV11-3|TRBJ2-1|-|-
CASSLGLEGQGRYNEQFF
TGTGCCAGCAGCTTAGGGTTGGAGGGGCAGGGACGCTACAATGAGCAGTTCTTC
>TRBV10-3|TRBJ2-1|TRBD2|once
CAITAGEVYNEQFF
TGTGCCATCACTGCGGGAGAGGTCTACAATGAGCAGTTCTTC
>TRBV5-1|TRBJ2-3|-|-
CASSPRDKSTDTQYF
TGCGCCAGCAGCCCAAGGGACAAAAGCACAGATACGCAGTATTTT
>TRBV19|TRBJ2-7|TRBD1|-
CASSTQDRAGDEQYF
TGTGCCAGTAGTACCCAGGACAGGGCCGGGGACGAGCAGTACTTC
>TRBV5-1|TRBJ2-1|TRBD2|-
CASSLDLAGEGEQFF
TGCGCCAGCAGCTTGGATTTAGCGGGAGAAGGGGAGCAGTTCTTC
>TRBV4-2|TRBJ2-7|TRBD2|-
CASSKHGTRPYEQYF
TGTGCCAGCAGCAAACACGGGACTAGGCCCTACGAGCAGTACTTC
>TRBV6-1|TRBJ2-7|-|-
CASSKTSQGIYEQYF
TGTGCCAGCAGTAAAACTAGCCAGGGAATCTACGAGCAGTACTTC
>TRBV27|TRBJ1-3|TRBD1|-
CASSLSDRGPGNTIYF
TGTGCCAGCAGTTTATCGGACAGGGGCCCTGGAAACACCATATATTTT
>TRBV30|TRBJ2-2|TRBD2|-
CAWSVRREGHIFGELFF
TGTGCCTGGAGTGTCAGGCGGGAGGGCCATATTTTCGGGGAGCTGTTTTTT
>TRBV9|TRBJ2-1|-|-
CASSVSGSYNEQFF
TGTGCCAGCAGCGTATCGGGCAGTTACAATGAGCAGTTCTTC
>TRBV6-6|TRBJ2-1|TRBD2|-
CASDIRLDGGNEQFF
TGTGCCAGCGACATCCGCTTGGACGGGGGGAATGAGCAGTTCTTC
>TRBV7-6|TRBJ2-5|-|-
CASSLGLVVQETQYF
TGTGCCAGCAGCCTGGGACTTGTAGTCCAAGAGACCCAGTACTTC
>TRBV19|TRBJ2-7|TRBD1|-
CASSRDRVAYEQYF
TGTGCCAGTAGTCGTGACAGGGTTGCCTACGAGCAGTACTTC
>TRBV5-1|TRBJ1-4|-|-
CASSLNAVPNEKLFF
TGCGCCAGCAGCTTGAACGCGGTGCCTAATGAAAAACTGTTTTTT
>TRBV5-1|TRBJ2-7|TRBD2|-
CASSLRGLAGGHEQYF
TGCGCCAGCAGCTTGCGGGGACTAGCGGGAGGACACGAGCAGTACTTC
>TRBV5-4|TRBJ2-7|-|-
CASSWRVGPSYEQYF
TGTGCCAGCAGCTGGAGGGTGGGACCTTCCTACGAGCAGTACTTC